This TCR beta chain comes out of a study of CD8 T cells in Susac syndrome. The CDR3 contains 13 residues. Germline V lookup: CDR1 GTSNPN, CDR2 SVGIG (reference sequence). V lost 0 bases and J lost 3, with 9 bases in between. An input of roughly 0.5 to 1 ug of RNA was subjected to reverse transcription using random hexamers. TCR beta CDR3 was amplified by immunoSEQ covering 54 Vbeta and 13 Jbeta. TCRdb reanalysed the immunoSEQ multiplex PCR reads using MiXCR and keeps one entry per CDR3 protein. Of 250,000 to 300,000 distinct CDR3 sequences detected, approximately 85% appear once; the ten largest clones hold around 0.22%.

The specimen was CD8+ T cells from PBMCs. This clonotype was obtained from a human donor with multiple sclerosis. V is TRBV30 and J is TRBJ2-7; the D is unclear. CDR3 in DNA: TGTGCCTGGAGTGTTGGAGACCGCTACGAGCAGTACTTC. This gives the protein CAWSVGDRYEQYF.